The 30 T cell receptor beta chains below all came from one sample that was sequenced in a study of shared clonotypes between healthy human individuals. Terminally differentiated effector memory CD45RA+ cells were excluded by CCR7 positive selection of CD45RO-negative cells. Clones were sequenced by immunoSEQ multiplex PCR, and TCRdb holds only the in-frame ones, with some missing. The data show over 2 million clones, about 95% seen once. Sequenced input: naive CD8+ T cells sorted from blood. The receptors here all came from a man younger than 30 in good health.

This clone has just one count. The chain combines TRBV4-3 with TRBJ2-3, with 15 bases aligning to TRBD2. The V and J ends lost 3 bases and 5 bases, in that order; junction bases with no gene match: 9. CDR3 length equals 18 residues. Germline assignment: CDR1 LGHNA and CDR2 YSLEER. In DNA form, the CDR3 reads TGCGCCAGCAGCCAGGAAGTTGCGGGACTAGCGGGAGGAGATACGCAGTATTTT. As protein: CASSQEVAGLAGGDTQYF.

Details on this clone: Other DNA sequences in the sample encode the same CDR3. This chain joins TRBV6-5 and TRBJ2-7, with D perhaps TRBD1 or TRBD2 (5 bases each). This CDR3 is 13 amino acids long. The V end lost 2 bases, the J end lost 5 bases, and 10 bases lay between the germline ends. The germline CDR1 and CDR2 sequences are MNHEY and SVGAGI. CDR3 coding DNA: TGTGCCAGCAGTTACGGGCTGGGGGACGAGCAGTACTTC. Translation gives CASSYGLGDEQYF.

This chain links TRBV29-1 with TRBJ2-7, with D possibly being TRBD1 (5 bases). The CDR3 has 13 amino acids. With 5 bases removed from V and 2 bases from J, the gap between germline ends came to 13 bases. CDR1 and CDR2 (germline): SQVTM, ANQGSEA. For the CDR3, the DNA is TGCAGCGTTTCAGGGCCTTTAGCCTACGAGCAGTACTTC. It codes for CSVSGPLAYEQYF.

Details on this clone: The identical CDR3 is also encoded by other nucleotide sequences in the sample. The rearrangement links TRBV15 to TRBJ2-7; 8 bases are shared with TRBD2. The germline CDR1 and CDR2 sequences are LNHNV and YYDKDF (reference sequence). The V and J ends lost 3 bases and 10 bases, in that order; junction bases with no gene match: 5. This CDR3 is 12 amino acids long. The CDR3 DNA reads as TGTGCCACCAGCAGGGGGACTAGTGAACAGTACTTC. It encodes CATSRGTSEQYF.

The J gene is TRBJ2-1, the V gene TRBV5-1; possible D gene TRBD2, 6 bases. This CDR3 spans 16 amino acids. Germline lookup yields CDR1 SGHRS and CDR2 YFSETQ. Trimming stripped 4 bases from V and 3 bases from J, with 17 bases between. The CDR3 sequence: CASSPVGGAIYNEQFF. The DNA of the CDR3 is TGCGCCAGCAGCCCCGTGGGCGGGGCGATCTACAATGAGCAGTTCTTC.

This chain uses TRBV19 with TRBJ2-7, with 9 bases matching TRBD1. The germline V gene has CDR1 LNHDA and CDR2 SQIVND (reference sequence). Trimming cost V 5 bases and J 3 bases; bases outside gene matches: 11. The CDR3 contains 16 residues. CDR3 region: CASSPVGQGEGYEQYF. The CDR3 bases are TGTGCCAGTAGTCCGGTGGGACAGGGTGAAGGCTACGAGCAGTACTTC.

The chain couples TRBV9 to TRBJ2-1; D remains ambiguous. Trimming cost V 0 bases and J 3 bases, with 10 bases left between them. CDR1 is SGDLS and CDR2 is YYNGEE in the germline V gene. The CDR3 consists of 15 residues. The CDR3 is CASSVDSQYYNEQFF. The CDR3 DNA sequence: TGTGCCAGCAGCGTAGACAGCCAATACTACAATGAGCAGTTCTTC.

V gene TRBV28 combines with J gene TRBJ2-1; 10 bases are shared with TRBD1. The germline V gene encodes CDR1 MDHEN and CDR2 SYDVKM. With V trimmed by 7 bases and J by 0 bases, 9 bases remained unmatched. The CDR3 contains 17 residues. The CDR3 nucleotides read TGTGCCAGCACCTGGGACAGGGGCCCTAGCTCCTACAATGAGCAGTTCTTC. Protein: CASTWDRGPSSYNEQFF.

This chain joins TRBV13 and TRBJ2-5, with TRBD2 as a possible D gene (6 bases). Germline loops: CDR1 PRHDT, CDR2 FYEKMQ (reference sequence). With 6 bases removed from V and 0 bases from J, the gap between germline ends came to 11 bases. The CDR3 is made up of 14 amino acids. The CDR3 DNA reads TGTGCCAGCAGTTCCGAGCGGGACCAAGAGACCCAGTACTTC. Amino acids: CASSSERDQETQYF.

The V gene is TRBV9, the J gene TRBJ2-7; D is tentatively TRBD1 or TRBD2 (6 bases each). This CDR3 comprises 15 residues. The V gene lost 0 bases and the J gene lost 6 bases, with 16 bases spanning the gap. Germline CDR1 reads SGDLS; CDR2 reads YYNGEE. CDR3 coding DNA: TGTGCCAGCAGCGTAGCTGGGGGGCTCCCTGGCGAGCAGTACTTC. It yields the protein CASSVAGGLPGEQYF.

CDR3 sequence: CASSGHRETQYF. CDR3 DNA: TGTGCCAGCAGTGGTCACCGGGAGACCCAGTACTTC. J is TRBJ2-5 and V is TRBV2; D unclear. Germline CDR1 is SNHLY and CDR2 is FYNNEI. V was clipped by 4 bases and J by 5 bases, with 8 bases between them. The CDR3 sequence is 12 residues long.

The rearrangement links TRBV2 to TRBJ2-1; D ambiguous. The CDR3 has 13 residues. V lost 4 bases and J 6 bases, leaving 10 bases between the germline ends. CDR1 SNHLY and CDR2 FYNNEI come from the germline V gene. CDR3 residues: CASSAARTNEQFF. The CDR3 nucleotides are TGTGCCAGCAGTGCAGCCAGGACCAATGAGCAGTTCTTC.

This chain links TRBV2 with TRBJ2-7, with D unclear. CDR3 size: 14 residues. Trimming pared 2 bases from V and 1 base from J, leaving 9 bases between. The germline V gene has CDR1 SNHLY and CDR2 FYNNEI. The CDR3 DNA sequence: TGTGCCAGCAGTGAATTAGGGTTATCCTACGAGCAGTACTTC. Residues: CASSELGLSYEQYF.

The V and J genes are TRBV5-1 and TRBJ1-4; a possible D gene is TRBD1 (5 bases). The length of the CDR3 is 16 residues. Looked up from germline, CDR1 is SGHRS and CDR2 is YFSETQ. V shed 4 bases and J shed 7 bases, with 20 bases lying between them. Here the CDR3 DNA reads TGCGCCAGCAGCCTCTCCGTCGGAGGGGAGGGTGAAAAACTGTTTTTT. Its protein product is CASSLSVGGEGEKLFF.

V usage is TRBV25-1 and J usage is TRBJ2-3; no clear D. The CDR3 is made up of 13 amino acids. V lost 4 bases and J 6 bases, leaving 11 bases between the germline ends. In germline, CDR1 is MGHDK, CDR2 SYGVNS. CDR3 sequence reads: CASSVLVGDTQYF. The CDR3, as DNA: TGTGCCAGCAGTGTCCTGGTAGGGGATACGCAGTATTTT. The whole variable domain, filled in from reference TRBV25-1 and TRBJ2-3, reads EADIYQTPRYLVIGTGKKITLECSQTMGHDKMYWYQQDPGMELHLIHYSYGVNSTEKGDLSSESTVSRIRTEHFPLTLESARPSHTSQYLCASSVLVGDTQYFGPGTRLTVL.

The sample holds one count of this clone. The CDR3 sequence is CASSAVAGGEETQYF. CDR3 sequence (DNA): TGCGCCAGCAGTGCCGTGGCAGGGGGGGAAGAGACCCAGTACTTC. This rearrangement joins TRBV10-1 to TRBJ2-5, with D perhaps being TRBD1 or TRBD2 (7 bases each). CDR3 size: 15 residues. Per the germline V gene, CDR1 is WNHNN and CDR2 is SYGVQD (reference sequence). V dropped 4 bases and J dropped 3 bases, with 15 bases sitting between them.

This clone is a singleton in its sample. This chain uses TRBV25-1 with TRBJ2-7, with 8 positions matching TRBD1. The CDR3 has 14 residues. Trimming at V came to 3 bases and at J to 8 bases, leaving 9 bases not matched to a gene. The germline gives CDR1 MGHDK, CDR2 SYGVNS. The CDR3 nucleotides read TGTGCCAGCAGTGAGTCGCAGGGGGCGAGGAAGCAGTACTTC. Protein: CASSESQGARKQYF.

This clone was seen a single time. This sample includes further DNA sequences coding for the same CDR3. The chain is built from TRBV4-3 and TRBJ2-7, with a weak D call TRBD2 (6 bases). V lost 4 bases to trimming and J lost 3 bases, with 13 bases between them. The CDR3 contains 14 residues. Germline loops: CDR1 LGHNA, CDR2 YSLEER. CDR3 sequence: CASSPRDSLYEQYF. The CDR3 DNA sequence: TGCGCCAGCAGCCCCCGGGACTCTCTCTACGAGCAGTACTTC.

The chain is built from TRBV27 and TRBJ2-7, with D unclear. Deletions cut 4 bases from V and 6 bases from J, with 10 bases between. In germline, CDR1 is MNHEY, CDR2 SMNVEV (reference sequence). This CDR3 contains 12 residues. The DNA of the CDR3 is TGTGCCAGCAGTTCCGGCCTCCGCGAGCAGTACTTC. Translating gives CASSSGLREQYF.

This chain joins TRBV29-1 and TRBJ2-7, with D hard to call. The germline V gene encodes CDR1 SQVTM and CDR2 ANQGSEA. This CDR3 has 12 residues. The V gene lost 0 bases and the J gene lost 6 bases, with 9 bases spanning the gap. The CDR3 is CSVEDPILEQYF. The DNA of the CDR3 is TGCAGCGTTGAAGACCCCATCCTCGAGCAGTACTTC.

The chain couples TRBV27 to TRBJ1-1; 7 nucleotides align to TRBD1. J gave up 6 bases and V 2 bases, and 18 bases lay outside the gene matches. The length of the CDR3 is 18 residues. Germline V gene sequence: CDR1 MNHEY, CDR2 SMNVEV (reference sequence). CDR3 amino acids: CASSLIKGAGLVSSEAFF. The DNA for the CDR3 is TGTGCCAGCAGTTTAATCAAGGGGGCAGGGTTAGTTTCTTCTGAAGCTTTCTTT.

This chain joins TRBV6-5 and TRBJ2-7, with 8 bases that match TRBD2. CDR1 and CDR2 from the germline V gene are MNHEY and SVGAGI. The V segment lost 6 bases and the J segment 3 bases; nucleotides outside the gene matches: 4. There are 13 residues in the CDR3. As DNA, the CDR3 is TGTGCCAGCAGCCCGGGACTAGTCTACGAGCAGTACTTC. Its protein is CASSPGLVYEQYF.

The genes are TRBV13 and TRBJ2-1; D gene unclear. The CDR3 runs to 13 residues. V lost 6 bases and J 3 bases, leaving 9 bases between the germline ends. Germline CDR1 reads PRHDT; CDR2 reads FYEKMQ (reference sequence). The CDR3 here is CASSPKRYNEQFF. The CDR3 nucleotides are TGTGCCAGCAGTCCAAAGCGCTACAATGAGCAGTTCTTC.

CDR3 nucleotide sequence: TGTGCCAGCACCACTGGGGGTCGGGCACAAGAGACCCAGTACTTC. Protein sequence: CASTTGGRAQETQYF. The chain employs TRBV2 and TRBJ2-5; D possibly matches TRBD1 or TRBD2 (5 bases each). CDR1 and CDR2 (germline): SNHLY, FYNNEI. CDR3 length: 15 amino acids. V lost 7 bases and J lost 2, with 17 bases in between.

In its sample, this clone was seen once. The chain has TRBV5-1 and TRBJ1-4; perhaps TRBD1 as D (6 bases). The length of the CDR3 is 16 residues. Trimming removed 1 base at V and 1 base at J, with 11 bases between. Germline V gene sequence: CDR1 SGHRS, CDR2 YFSETQ. CDR3 sequence: CASSLWTVGTNEKLFF. CDR3 bases: TGCGCCAGCAGCTTGTGGACAGTGGGAACTAATGAAAAACTGTTTTTT.

Concerning this clone: The same CDR3 arises from other DNA sequences in this sample as well. V usage is TRBV4-1 and J usage is TRBJ2-7; D is ambiguous. Germline V gene sequence: CDR1 MGHRA, CDR2 YSYEKL. Trimming took 0 bases from V and 2 from J, leaving 5 bases between them. This CDR3 region has 13 residues. The CDR3 protein is CASSQERPYEQYF. For the CDR3, the DNA is TGCGCCAGCAGCCAAGAGCGGCCCTACGAGCAGTACTTC.

This chain joins TRBV9 and TRBJ2-5; TRBD2 aligns across 8 bases. This CDR3 contains 16 residues. J gave up 3 bases and V 4 bases, and 11 bases lay outside the gene matches. In germline, CDR1 is SGDLS, CDR2 YYNGEE. This chain's CDR3 is CASSPLTGGTEETQYF. The CDR3 nucleotides read TGTGCCAGCAGCCCTCTCACGGGGGGGACCGAAGAGACCCAGTACTTC.

This clone was picked up one time. The chain joins TRBV2 to TRBJ1-1; no clear D gene. CDR1 and CDR2 (germline): SNHLY, FYNNEI. V gave up 4 bases and J gave up 0 bases, with 9 bases separating them. The CDR3 extends over 14 amino acids. CDR3 sequence: CASSGKVLNTEAFF. The DNA for the CDR3 is TGTGCCAGCAGTGGCAAGGTATTGAACACTGAAGCTTTCTTT. Using reference TRBV2 and TRBJ1-1 for the parts outside the CDR3, the full variable domain is EPEVTQTPSHQVTQMGQEVILRCVPISNHLYFYWYRQILGQKVEFLVSFYNNEISEKSEIFDDQFSVERPDGSNFTLKIRSTKLEDSAMYFCASSGKVLNTEAFFGQGTRLTVV.

This clone was seen just once. The chain is built from TRBV4-2 and TRBJ1-2, with TRBD1 as a possible D gene (6 bases). V was clipped by 3 bases and J by 12 bases, with 26 bases between them. CDR1 LGHNA and CDR2 YNFKEQ come from the germline V gene. This CDR3 region has 16 residues. CDR3 sequence reads: CASSQTAGATLPVDTF. The CDR3, as DNA: TGTGCCAGCAGCCAGACAGCGGGGGCGACTTTACCAGTCGACACCTTC.

This clone was counted once. This sequence joins TRBV9 and TRBJ1-1; TRBD1 matches 9 bases. The V and J ends lost 0 bases and 5 bases, in that order; junction bases with no gene match: 5. The germline CDR1 and CDR2 sequences are SGDLS and YYNGEE. CDR3 length: 15 amino acids. CDR3 loop: CASSVAGTGITEAFF. Here the CDR3 DNA reads TGTGCCAGCAGCGTAGCTGGGACAGGGATTACTGAAGCTTTCTTT.